The clone carrying this T cell receptor (beta chain) was seen just once. Its cognate antigen is unknown. The treatment: some 20 received Ad26.COV2.S at low or high dose, single or two shots; a few received placebo; per-sample allocation not given. At day 63 after the first vaccine or placebo injection, samples were drawn. Within Boston, the person who donated was an adult of 18-55 years. Sequencing was performed with immunoSEQ multiplex PCR; in TCRdb, only in-frame clones are kept and a portion is missing. The sample has around 300,000 clones, 85% to 90% seen once. The sample originates from a study of Ad26.COV2.S vaccination and SARS-CoV-2 variants. Study-wide background: Donor had been placed in the Ad26.COV2.S arm of the COV1001 trial. Dosing was one shot or two shots 56 days apart.

Overall study results and limits: Vaccine and placebo recipients had similar non-spike TCR breadth.

CDR3 length equals 18 residues. From germline, CDR1 is SGHRS and CDR2 YFSETQ. Germline trimming cut 2 bases from V and 1 base from J; bases unmatched to any gene: 5. The receptor comes from a person between 18 and 65 years old who received the Ad26.COV2.S COVID-19 vaccine or a placebo. The sequences come from peripheral blood, collected in a trial of Ad26.COV2.S vaccine versus placebo. The V and J genes are TRBV5-1 and TRBJ2-3, with 15 bases matching TRBD2. CDR3 DNA: TGCGCCAGCAGCTTCGGACTAGCGGGAGGGGAGGGCACAGATACGCAGTATTTT. Residues: CASSFGLAGGEGTDTQYF.